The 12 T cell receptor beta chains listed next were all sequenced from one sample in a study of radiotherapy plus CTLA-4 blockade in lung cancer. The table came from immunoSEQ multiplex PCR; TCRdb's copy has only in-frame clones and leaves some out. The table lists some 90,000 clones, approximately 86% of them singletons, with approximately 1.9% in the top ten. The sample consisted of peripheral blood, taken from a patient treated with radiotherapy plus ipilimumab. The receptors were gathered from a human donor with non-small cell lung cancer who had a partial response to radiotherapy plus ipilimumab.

CDR3 sequence (DNA): TGTGCCAGCAGTGTTTCTCTCCCTCTCTCTGGAAACACCATATATTTT. As protein: CASSVSLPLSGNTIYF. The V gene is TRBV6-1, the J gene TRBJ1-3, with unresolved D. Germline CDR1 and CDR2: MNHNS and SASEGT. Deletions cut 4 bases from V and 0 bases from J, with 13 bases between. This CDR3 has 16 amino acids.

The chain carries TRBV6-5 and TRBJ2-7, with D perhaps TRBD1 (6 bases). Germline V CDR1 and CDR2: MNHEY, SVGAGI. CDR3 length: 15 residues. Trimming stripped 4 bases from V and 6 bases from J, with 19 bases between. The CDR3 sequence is CASSSVQGPPSEQYF. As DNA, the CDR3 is TGTGCCAGCAGTTCAGTTCAGGGGCCCCCCTCCGAGCAGTACTTC.

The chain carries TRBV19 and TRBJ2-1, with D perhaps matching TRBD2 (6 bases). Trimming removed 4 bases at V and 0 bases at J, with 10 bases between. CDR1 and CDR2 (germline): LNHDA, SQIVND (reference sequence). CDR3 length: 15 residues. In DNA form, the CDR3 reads TGTGCCAGTAGTAGGGGGGAGATCTCCTACAATGAGCAGTTCTTC. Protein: CASSRGEISYNEQFF.

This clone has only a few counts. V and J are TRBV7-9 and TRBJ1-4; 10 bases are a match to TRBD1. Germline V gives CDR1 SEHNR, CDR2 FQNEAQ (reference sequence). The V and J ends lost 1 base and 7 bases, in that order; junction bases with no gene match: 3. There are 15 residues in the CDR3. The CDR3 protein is CASSLGGQGFEKLFF. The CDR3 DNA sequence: TGTGCCAGCAGCTTAGGGGGACAGGGGTTTGAAAAACTGTTTTTT.

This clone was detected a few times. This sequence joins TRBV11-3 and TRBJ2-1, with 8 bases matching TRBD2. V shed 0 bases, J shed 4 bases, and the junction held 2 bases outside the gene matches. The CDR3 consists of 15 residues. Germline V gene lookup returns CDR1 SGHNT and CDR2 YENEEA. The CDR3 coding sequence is TGTGCCAGCAGCTTAGACATAGCGGGATACAATGAGCAGTTCTTC. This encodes CASSLDIAGYNEQFF. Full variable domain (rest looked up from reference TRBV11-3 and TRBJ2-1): EAGVVQSPRYKIIEKKQPVAFWCNPISGHNTLYWYLQNLGQGPELLIRYENEEAVDDSQLPKDRFSAERLKGVDSTLKIQPAELGDSAVYLCASSLDIAGYNEQFFGPGTRLTVL.

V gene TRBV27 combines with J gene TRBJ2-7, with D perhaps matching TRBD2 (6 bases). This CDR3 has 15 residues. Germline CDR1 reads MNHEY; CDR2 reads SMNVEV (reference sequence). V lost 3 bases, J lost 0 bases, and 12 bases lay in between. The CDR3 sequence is CASSFKAGISYEQYF. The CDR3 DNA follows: TGTGCCAGCAGTTTTAAGGCGGGAATCTCCTACGAGCAGTACTTC.

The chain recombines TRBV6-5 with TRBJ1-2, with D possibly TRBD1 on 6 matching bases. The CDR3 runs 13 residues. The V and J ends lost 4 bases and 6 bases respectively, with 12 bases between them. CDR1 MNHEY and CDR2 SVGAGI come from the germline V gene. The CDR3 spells CASSFRAGDGYTF. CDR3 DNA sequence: TGTGCCAGCAGTTTCCGGGCAGGGGATGGCTACACCTTC.

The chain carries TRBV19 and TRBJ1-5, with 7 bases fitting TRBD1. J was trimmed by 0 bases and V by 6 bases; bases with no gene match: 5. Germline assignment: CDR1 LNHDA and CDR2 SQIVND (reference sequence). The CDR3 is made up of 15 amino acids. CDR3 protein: CASRQQGTSNQPQHF. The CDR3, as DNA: TGTGCCAGTAGGCAACAGGGGACTAGCAATCAGCCCCAGCATTTT.

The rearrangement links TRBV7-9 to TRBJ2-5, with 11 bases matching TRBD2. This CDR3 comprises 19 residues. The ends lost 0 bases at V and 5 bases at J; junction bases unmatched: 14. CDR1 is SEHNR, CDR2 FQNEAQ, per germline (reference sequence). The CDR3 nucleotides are TGTGCCAGCAGCTTAGCATACACCTTCACTAGCGGGAGATCGGAGACCCAGTACTTC. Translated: CASSLAYTFTSGRSETQYF.

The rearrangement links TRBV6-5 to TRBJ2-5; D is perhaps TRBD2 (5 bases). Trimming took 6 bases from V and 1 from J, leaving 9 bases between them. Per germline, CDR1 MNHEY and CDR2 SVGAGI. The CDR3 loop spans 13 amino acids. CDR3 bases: TGTGCCAGCAGCACTAGACCCCAAGAGACCCAGTACTTC. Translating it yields CASSTRPQETQYF.

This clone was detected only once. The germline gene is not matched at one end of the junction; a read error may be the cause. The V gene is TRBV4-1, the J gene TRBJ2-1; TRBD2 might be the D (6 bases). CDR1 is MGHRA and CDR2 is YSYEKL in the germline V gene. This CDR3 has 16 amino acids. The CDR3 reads CASSHQGFGGYNEQFF. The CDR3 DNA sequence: TGTGCCAGCAGCCATCAGGGTTTCGGGGGCTACAATGAGCAGTTCTTC.

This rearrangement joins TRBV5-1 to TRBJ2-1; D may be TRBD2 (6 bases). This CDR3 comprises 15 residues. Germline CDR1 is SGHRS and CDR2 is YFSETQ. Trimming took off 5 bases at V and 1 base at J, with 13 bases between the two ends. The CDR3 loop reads CASRESLASYNEQFF. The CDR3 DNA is TGCGCCAGCAGGGAGAGCCTAGCGTCCTACAATGAGCAGTTCTTC.